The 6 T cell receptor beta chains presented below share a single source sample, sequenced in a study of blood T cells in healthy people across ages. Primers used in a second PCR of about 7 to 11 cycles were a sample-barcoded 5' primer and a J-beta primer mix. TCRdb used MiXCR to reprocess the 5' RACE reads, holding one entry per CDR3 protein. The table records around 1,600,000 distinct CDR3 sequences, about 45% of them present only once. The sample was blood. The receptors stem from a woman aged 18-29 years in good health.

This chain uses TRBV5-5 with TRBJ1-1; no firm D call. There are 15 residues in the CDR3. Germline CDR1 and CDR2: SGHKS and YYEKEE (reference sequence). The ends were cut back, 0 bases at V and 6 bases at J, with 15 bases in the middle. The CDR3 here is CASSLVPQSRAEAFF. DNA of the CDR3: TGTGCCAGCAGCTTGGTACCCCAGAGTAGGGCTGAAGCTTTCTTT.

The CDR3 region is CASGRVNYEQYF. CDR3 sequence (DNA): TGTGCCAGCGGGAGGGTAAACTACGAGCAGTACTTC. The V call is TRBV12-3 or TRBV12-4, the J call TRBJ2-7; TRBD2 agrees at 7 bases. The CDR3 is 12 amino acids. Germline trimming cut 8 bases from V and 3 bases from J; bases unmatched to any gene: 4.

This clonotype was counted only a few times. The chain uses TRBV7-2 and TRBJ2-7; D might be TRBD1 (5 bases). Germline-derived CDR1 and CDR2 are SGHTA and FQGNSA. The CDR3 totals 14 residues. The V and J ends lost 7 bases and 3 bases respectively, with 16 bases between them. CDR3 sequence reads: CASTKRGPNYEQYF. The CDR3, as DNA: TGTGCCAGCACCAAAAGGGGTCCAAACTACGAGCAGTACTTC.

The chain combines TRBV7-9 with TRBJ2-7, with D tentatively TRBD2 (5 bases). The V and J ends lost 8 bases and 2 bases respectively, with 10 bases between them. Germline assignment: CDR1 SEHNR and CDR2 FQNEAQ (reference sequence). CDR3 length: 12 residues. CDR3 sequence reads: CASPPGAYEQYF. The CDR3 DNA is TGTGCCAGCCCTCCCGGGGCCTACGAGCAGTACTTC.

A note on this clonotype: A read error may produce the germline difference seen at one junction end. The CDR3 DNA follows: TGTGCCAGCAGTTTTCAGACGGCTAACTATGGCTACACCTTC. Translated, it gives CASSFQTANYGYTF. The rearrangement joins TRBV5-1 to TRBJ1-2; no firm D call. Germline CDR1 SGHRS, CDR2 YFSETQ. This CDR3 spans 14 amino acids.

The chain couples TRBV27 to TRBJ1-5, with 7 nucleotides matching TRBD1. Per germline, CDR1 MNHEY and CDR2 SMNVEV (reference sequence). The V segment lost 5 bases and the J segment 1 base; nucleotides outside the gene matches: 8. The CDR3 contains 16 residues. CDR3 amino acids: CASSATGRGSNQPQHF. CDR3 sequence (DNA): TGTGCCAGCAGTGCAACGGGCAGGGGGAGCAATCAGCCCCAGCATTTT.